A single sample is the source of the 18 T cell receptor beta chains below, sequenced in a study of PD-1 blockade in classical Hodgkin lymphoma. Clones were read by immunoSEQ multiplex PCR, and TCRdb kept only the in-frame ones, dropping some. Here the sample spans more than 15,000 clones, roughly 79% being singletons. Time point of the sample: cycle 4 day 1 (C4D1), after 6 weeks of nivolumab. Each patient relapsed following autologous stem cell transplantation, and prior brentuximab vedotin exposure differed. Thawed PBMCs yielded CD4+ T cells through magnetic negative selection. The specimen comprised CD4+ T cells from blood, sampled before the fourth cycle of nivolumab. The receptors originated from a human donor with classical Hodgkin lymphoma.

The sample holds one count of this clone. The chain employs TRBV14 and TRBJ1-3, with a weak D call TRBD1 (6 bases). CDR3 length: 16 residues. The V and J ends lost 0 bases and 3 bases respectively, with 12 bases between them. Germline lookup yields CDR1 SGHDN and CDR2 FVKESK. The CDR3 sequence: CASSQEWGLIGNTIYF. For the CDR3, the DNA is TGTGCCAGCAGCCAAGAGTGGGGGCTAATTGGAAACACCATATATTTT.

This chain joins TRBV6-5 and TRBJ2-1, with 11 nucleotides matching TRBD2. Germline CDR1 and CDR2: MNHEY and SVGAGI. The V and J ends lost 6 bases and 4 bases, in that order; junction bases with no gene match: 5. The CDR3 has 15 amino acids. The CDR3 reads CASRLAGGGYNEQFF. The CDR3 region has the DNA TGTGCCAGCAGATTAGCGGGAGGGGGGTACAATGAGCAGTTCTTC.

The chain recombines TRBV2 with TRBJ2-6; 9 bases fit TRBD1. Unmatched junction bases numbered 2, after V lost 7 bases and J lost 1 base. The CDR3 has 15 residues. CDR1 is SNHLY and CDR2 is FYNNEI in the germline V gene. CDR3 DNA sequence: TGTGCCAGCACACAGGGGGCGTCTGGGGCCAACGTCCTGACTTTC. It encodes CASTQGASGANVLTF.

Only one count was recorded for this clone. The chain joins TRBV18 to TRBJ2-2; 12 nucleotides match TRBD2. The germline gives CDR1 KGHSH, CDR2 LQKENI. J gave up 3 bases and V 3 bases, and 5 bases lay outside the gene matches. The CDR3 sequence is 17 residues long. The CDR3 bases are TGTGCCAGCTCACCCCAACTAGCGGGAGGCCACACCGGGGAGCTGTTTTTT. Residues: CASSPQLAGGHTGELFF.

The chain has TRBV15 and TRBJ1-4; D is ambiguous. Trimming left V 0 bases short and J 7 bases short, with 12 bases between. Germline CDR1 and CDR2: LNHNV and YYDKDF (reference sequence). The CDR3 sequence is 15 residues long. CDR3 sequence (DNA): TGTGCCACCAGCAGAGATAAATCCTCTGGTGAAAAACTGTTTTTT. Its translation: CATSRDKSSGEKLFF.

This chain connects TRBV7-9 to TRBJ1-1; possibly TRBD1 for D (5 bases). This CDR3 is 14 amino acids long. Germline CDR1 SEHNR, CDR2 FQNEAQ (reference sequence). Deletions cut 5 bases from V and 0 bases from J, with 10 bases between. This chain's CDR3 is CASSQGLMNTEAFF. In nucleotides, the CDR3 is TGTGCCAGCAGCCAGGGACTGATGAACACTGAAGCTTTCTTT.

This sequence joins TRBV5-1 and TRBJ2-5, with 12 bases matching TRBD2. After removal of 4 bases from V and 1 base from J, the junction contained 5 bases not matched to a gene. CDR1 and CDR2 (germline): SGHRS, YFSETQ. CDR3 length: 16 residues. The CDR3 sequence: CASSIGLAGIQETQYF. The CDR3 DNA reads as TGCGCCAGCAGCATCGGACTAGCGGGAATCCAAGAGACCCAGTACTTC.

This chain joins TRBV5-1 and TRBJ2-1; TRBD2 aligns across 9 bases. The CDR3 sequence is 16 residues long. Trimming took 2 bases from V and 3 from J; bases not matched to a gene: 6. Germline assignment: CDR1 SGHRS and CDR2 YFSETQ. The CDR3 loop is CASSLGRGRDYNEQFF. DNA for the CDR3: TGCGCCAGCAGCTTAGGTCGCGGGAGGGACTACAATGAGCAGTTCTTC.

The V and J genes are TRBV7-9 and TRBJ2-1; 7 positions agree with TRBD2. CDR3 length: 15 amino acids. The germline gives CDR1 SEHNR, CDR2 FQNEAQ (reference sequence). The ends lost 2 bases at V and 2 bases at J; junction bases unmatched: 3. The CDR3, as DNA: TGTGCCAGCAGCTTAATCGGGAGGCCCTACAATGAGCAGTTCTTC. This encodes CASSLIGRPYNEQFF. The complete variable domain, with remaining parts taken from reference TRBV7-9 and TRBJ2-1, reads DTGVSQNPRHKITKRGQNVTFRCDPISEHNRLYWYRQTLGQGPEFLTYFQNEAQLEKSRLLSDRFSAERPKGSFSTLEIQRTEQGDSAMYLCASSLIGRPYNEQFFGPGTRLTVL.

V is TRBV11-2 and J is TRBJ2-3; TRBD2 aligns across 8 bases. The germline V gene encodes CDR1 SGHAT and CDR2 FQNNGV. The trim removed 1 base at V and 9 bases at J, leaving 9 bases unmatched. There are 15 residues in the CDR3. The CDR3 loop reads CASSLAGGQLRTQYF. CDR3 bases: TGTGCCAGCAGCTTAGCGGGAGGGCAATTAAGGACGCAGTATTTT.

CDR3 DNA: TGTGCCATCAGCGAGGTTGTAAGGGCCGGGGAGCTGTTTTTT. It codes for CAISEVVRAGELFF. The J gene is TRBJ2-2, the V gene TRBV10-3; D is ambiguous. The V end lost 6 bases, the J end lost 6 bases, and 14 bases lay between the germline ends. CDR1 is ENHRY, CDR2 SYGVKD, per germline. This CDR3 has 14 amino acids.

The rearrangement links TRBV7-9 to TRBJ1-5; 10 nucleotides align to TRBD1. Losses at the gene ends were 3 bases for V and 4 bases for J; bases not matched to a gene: 3. CDR1 and CDR2 from the germline V gene are SEHNR and FQNEAQ (reference sequence). This CDR3 comprises 15 residues. The CDR3 is CASSLAGQGNQPQHF. CDR3 bases: TGTGCCAGCAGCTTGGCGGGACAGGGGAATCAGCCCCAGCATTTT.

This chain connects TRBV9 to TRBJ1-2, with TRBD1 identical over 8 bases. The J segment lost 5 bases and the V segment lost 1 base, leaving 1 base of the junction unmatched. CDR1 is SGDLS, CDR2 YYNGEE, per germline. The CDR3 is 13 residues long. Here the CDR3 DNA reads TGTGCCAGCAGCGTACAGGGGGCTTATGGCTACACCTTC. Translating it yields CASSVQGAYGYTF.

This clone appeared a few times. V and J are TRBV6-1 and TRBJ2-2, with TRBD2 matching over 11 bases. Trimming took 8 bases from V and 6 from J; bases not matched to a gene: 5. The germline gives CDR1 MNHNS, CDR2 SASEGT. The CDR3 runs to 14 residues. CDR3 sequence (DNA): TGTGCCAGCCCCAATAGCGGGAGGGCCGGGGAGCTGTTTTTT. It translates to CASPNSGRAGELFF.

The CDR3 protein is CASSRLGGDTEAFF. CDR3 nucleotide sequence: TGTGCCAGTAGTCGTCTGGGAGGGGACACTGAAGCTTTCTTT. The chain carries TRBV19 and TRBJ1-1; D is possibly TRBD1 (5 bases). Germline V lookup: CDR1 LNHDA, CDR2 SQIVND (reference sequence). The germline V and J ends were trimmed by 5 bases and 3 bases, with 13 bases remaining between them. The CDR3 has 14 residues.

The chain has TRBV5-1 and TRBJ1-4, with a possible D match to TRBD1 (5 bases). Germline loops: CDR1 SGHRS, CDR2 YFSETQ. The V gene lost 0 bases and the J gene lost 4 bases, with 10 bases spanning the gap. This CDR3 comprises 15 residues. CDR3 protein: CASSLASQGNEKLFF. In DNA form, the CDR3 reads TGCGCCAGCAGCTTGGCGTCTCAGGGTAATGAAAAACTGTTTTTT.

The chain links TRBV25-1 to TRBJ1-2, with D perhaps TRBD1 (5 bases). Looked up from germline, CDR1 is MGHDK and CDR2 is SYGVNS. V shed 5 bases and J shed 7 bases, with 14 bases lying between them. This CDR3 region has 13 residues. The CDR3 nucleotides are TGTGCCAGCAGTTTCCTTGGAGGGGTTGGCTACACCTTC. Translating gives CASSFLGGVGYTF.

V usage is TRBV6-9 and J usage is TRBJ2-7; D call uncertain. The germline V gene has CDR1 MNHGY and CDR2 SVAAGI. V lost 6 bases to trimming and J lost 0 bases, with 15 bases between them. The CDR3 sequence is 15 residues long. This CDR3 reads CASSPSLGSSYEQYF. The DNA of the CDR3 is TGTGCCAGCAGCCCATCGTTGGGAAGCTCCTACGAGCAGTACTTC.